Each of the 20 T cell receptor beta chains below was sequenced from the same sample in a study of shared clonotypes between healthy human individuals. CD45RO-negative cells were positively selected for CCR7, leaving out terminally differentiated effector memory CD45RA+ cells. Clones were sequenced by immunoSEQ multiplex PCR, and TCRdb holds only the in-frame ones, with some missing. Altogether about 590,000 clones are present, 95% being singletons, with the ten largest covering 0.11%. Sequencing input: naive CD8+ T cells sorted from blood. Receptors originate from a woman between 25 and 40 years old in good health.

This chain uses TRBV5-4 with TRBJ2-1; 7 bases match TRBD1. The germline V gene has CDR1 SGHNT and CDR2 YYREEE (reference sequence). The V gene end was trimmed by 2 bases and the J gene end by 4 bases; junction bases not matched to a gene: 6. This CDR3 contains 15 residues. This chain's CDR3 is CASSFGQESYNEQFF. Here the CDR3 DNA reads TGTGCCAGCAGCTTCGGACAGGAGAGTTACAATGAGCAGTTCTTC.

The V gene is TRBV7-8, the J gene TRBJ1-5; D perhaps matches TRBD1 (5 bases). V gave up 5 bases and J gave up 4 bases, with 15 bases separating them. Germline V gives CDR1 SGHVS, CDR2 FQNEAQ. This CDR3 has 15 residues. The CDR3 DNA follows: TGTGCCAGCAGCCCCGGGGGGGACTATAATCAGCCCCAGCATTTT. It codes for CASSPGGDYNQPQHF.

The chain carries TRBV5-1 and TRBJ1-1, with 10 nucleotides matching TRBD1. Trimming cost V 2 bases and J 5 bases; bases outside gene matches: 9. Germline V gives CDR1 SGHRS, CDR2 YFSETQ. CDR3 length: 16 residues. The chain's CDR3 is CASSLPRQGASTEAFF. In nucleotides, the CDR3 is TGCGCCAGCAGCTTACCGAGACAGGGGGCTAGTACTGAAGCTTTCTTT.

The V call is TRBV6-1, the J call TRBJ2-7; 7 positions agree with TRBD2. Germline loops: CDR1 MNHNS, CDR2 SASEGT. The CDR3 extends over 14 amino acids. Unmatched junction bases numbered 4, after V lost 2 bases and J lost 3 bases. The CDR3 sequence is CASSEWGGNYEQYF. CDR3 DNA sequence: TGTGCCAGCAGTGAATGGGGGGGAAACTACGAGCAGTACTTC.

The CDR3 nucleotides are TGTGCCAGCAGTTATGGTAGCGGGAGCGGCGAGCAGTACTTC. Residues: CASSYGSGSGEQYF. This chain links TRBV6-5 with TRBJ2-7, with 9 bases identical to TRBD2. Germline lookup yields CDR1 MNHEY and CDR2 SVGAGI. Trimming took 3 bases from V and 6 from J; bases not matched to a gene: 6. CDR3 length equals 14 residues.

CDR3: CASSLNRLHYEQYF. The CDR3 bases are TGTGCCAGCAGTTTAAACAGGCTCCACTACGAGCAGTACTTC. The V call is TRBV28, the J call TRBJ2-7; D perhaps matches TRBD1 (5 bases). Germline V gene data show CDR1 as MDHEN and CDR2 as SYDVKM. The V end lost 2 bases, the J end lost 3 bases, and 11 bases lay between the germline ends. CDR3 size: 14 residues.

The rearrangement uses TRBV10-2 and TRBJ1-1; tentative D call: TRBD1 (6 bases). Germline V gene lookup returns CDR1 WSHSY and CDR2 SAAADI. V was clipped by 6 bases and J by 1 base, with 15 bases between them. This CDR3 contains 15 residues. The CDR3 DNA reads TGCGCCAGCAGGGCGACAGGAGGGGCGAACACTGAAGCTTTCTTT. Residues: CASRATGGANTEAFF.

CDR3 nucleotide sequence: TGCAGCGTTGAAGGCCTGGGAACTTACAATGAGCAGTTCTTC. Translated: CSVEGLGTYNEQFF. The gene calls are TRBV29-1 and TRBJ2-1; D gene unclear. V gave up 1 base and J gave up 4 bases, with 11 bases separating them. CDR1 and CDR2 (germline): SQVTM, ANQGSEA. The CDR3 covers 14 residues.

The genes are TRBV29-1 and TRBJ1-4; TRBD1 might be the D (5 bases). Germline assignment: CDR1 SQVTM and CDR2 ANQGSEA. The V gene lost 7 bases and the J gene lost 7 bases, with 7 bases spanning the gap. This CDR3 has 10 residues. CDR3 nucleotide sequence: TGCAGCGCTCAGGGTGAAAAACTGTTTTTT. Translating gives CSAQGEKLFF.

The gene calls are TRBV5-4 and TRBJ2-7, with D perhaps TRBD1 (5 bases). The CDR3 loop spans 17 amino acids. Trimming took off 3 bases at V and 1 base at J, with 20 bases between the two ends. Germline V lookup: CDR1 SGHNT, CDR2 YYREEE (reference sequence). CDR3 sequence (DNA): TGTGCCAGCAGCTCCCCGGGTGAAGGGGCGCTGTCCTACGAGCAGTACTTC. Protein: CASSSPGEGALSYEQYF.

The chain links TRBV13 to TRBJ2-7, with D perhaps given as TRBD1 or TRBD2 (5 bases each). This CDR3 comprises 13 residues. Germline lookup yields CDR1 PRHDT and CDR2 FYEKMQ (reference sequence). The ends were cut back, 5 bases at V and 3 bases at J, with 11 bases in the middle. For the CDR3, the DNA is TGTGCCAGCAGCCCCCGGGGCCACTACGAGCAGTACTTC. This translates into CASSPRGHYEQYF.

J is TRBJ2-6 and V is TRBV6-9; possibly TRBD2 for D (5 bases). The CDR3 covers 18 residues. Deletions cut 5 bases from V and 5 bases from J, with 22 bases between. Germline V gene sequence: CDR1 MNHGY, CDR2 SVAAGI. The CDR3 spells CASSVGSLRQSRANVLTF. Here the CDR3 DNA reads TGTGCCAGCAGTGTAGGGAGCTTACGACAAAGTCGGGCCAACGTCCTGACTTTC.

The CDR3 sequence is CASSQGSPSYEQYF. In DNA, the CDR3 is TGCGCCAGCAGCCAGGGGTCTCCATCCTACGAGCAGTACTTC. The rearrangement links TRBV4-1 to TRBJ2-7, with D unresolved. The CDR3 extends over 14 amino acids. V lost 3 bases and J lost 1, with 10 bases in between. The germline V gene has CDR1 MGHRA and CDR2 YSYEKL.

The chain links TRBV7-2 to TRBJ2-1; unclear D gene. The CDR3 is made up of 13 amino acids. Trimming pared 1 base from V and 3 bases from J, leaving 4 bases between. CDR1 and CDR2 from the germline V gene are SGHTA and FQGNSA. The CDR3 region has the DNA TGTGCCAGCAGCTTAGATCTCTACAATGAGCAGTTCTTC. Protein product: CASSLDLYNEQFF.

The rearrangement links TRBV4-1 to TRBJ1-4; D uncertain. Deletions cut 0 bases from V and 0 bases from J, with 5 bases between. Looked up from germline, CDR1 is MGHRA and CDR2 is YSYEKL. The CDR3 totals 15 residues. DNA of the CDR3: TGCGCCAGCAGCCAAGACAGAGCAACTAATGAAAAACTGTTTTTT. It is translated as CASSQDRATNEKLFF.

As to this clone: Other DNA sequences from this sample encode an identical CDR3 as well. CDR3 region: CASSSGGGYEQYF. The CDR3 nucleotides read TGTGCCAGCAGCTCAGGGGGAGGCTACGAGCAGTACTTC. The chain joins TRBV27 to TRBJ2-7; D is possibly TRBD1 (7 bases). Trimming pared 6 bases from V and 3 bases from J, leaving 12 bases between. CDR1 and CDR2 (germline): MNHEY, SMNVEV (reference sequence). The CDR3 covers 13 residues.

The chain links TRBV6-5 to TRBJ2-7; weak D call: TRBD1 (5 bases). CDR1 is MNHEY, CDR2 SVGAGI, per germline. The CDR3 runs 15 residues. V dropped 4 bases and J dropped 5 bases, with 18 bases sitting between them. The CDR3, as DNA: TGTGCCAGCAGTTCCGGCTGGGGCAGGGTCAACGAGCAGTACTTC. This sequence encodes CASSSGWGRVNEQYF.

In the case of this clone: Other DNA sequences of this sample code for an identical CDR3. The genes are TRBV29-1 and TRBJ2-1; D remains ambiguous. Trimming removed 1 base from V and 0 bases from J, with 7 bases in between. This CDR3 is built from 14 residues. Germline CDR1 is SQVTM and CDR2 is ANQGSEA. Here the CDR3 reads CSVEGVSSYNEQFF. In DNA, the CDR3 is TGCAGCGTTGAAGGGGTCAGCTCCTACAATGAGCAGTTCTTC.

This clone was counted once. The J gene is TRBJ1-1, the V gene TRBV15; unclear D gene. Trimming removed 3 bases from V and 2 bases from J, with 16 bases in between. This CDR3 is built from 16 residues. The germline V gene has CDR1 LNHNV and CDR2 YYDKDF (reference sequence). The CDR3 DNA reads as TGTGCCACCAGCAGCCGCTCAGGTATCCCCAACACTGAAGCTTTCTTT. It yields the protein CATSSRSGIPNTEAFF.

The chain recombines TRBV28 with TRBJ1-3; no clear D gene. This CDR3 is built from 14 residues. V lost 6 bases to trimming and J lost 0 bases, with 9 bases between them. CDR1 is MDHEN, CDR2 SYDVKM, per germline. CDR3 in DNA: TGTGCCAGCAGCCAGGACCCCTCTGGAAACACCATATATTTT. Amino acid sequence: CASSQDPSGNTIYF.